The clone carrying this T cell receptor beta chain was seen once. The antigen remains unidentified. V was cut by 0 bases and J by 1 base, with 4 bases left in between. The CDR3 has 14 residues. Germline V gene data show CDR1 as SGDLS and CDR2 as YYNGEE. This specimen belongs to a study of PD-L1 blockade in urothelial cancer. Across the whole study: Intravenous atezolizumab, 1,200 mg every 3 weeks, was begun by patients around 2014. Analyzed time points were 3 weeks (second dose) and 6 weeks after therapy began. The study's findings and limits: Pretreatment clonality of the blood TCR repertoire below the median was predictive of superior survival.

The protocol was immunoSEQ multiplex PCR, while the TCRdb copy is restricted to in-frame clones and leaves out a portion. Of approximately 40,000 clones in the sample, approximately 86% were seen once. The time point denotes: peripheral blood 6 weeks after treatment start. Sequences were derived from PBMCs, sampled around atezolizumab (anti-PD-L1) treatment. V is TRBV9 and J is TRBJ2-2; no firm D call. The receptor's source is a man in his fifties or sixties with urothelial cancer. CDR3 region: CASSVVQNTGELFF. Here the CDR3 DNA reads TGTGCCAGCAGCGTAGTACAGAACACCGGGGAGCTGTTTTTT.